Shown below are 16 T cell receptor beta chains from a single sample sequenced in a study of cytomegalovirus exposure and HLA in healthy donors. PCR primers comprised 60 Vbeta and 13 Jbeta primers. The repertoire was sequenced with immunoSEQ multiplex PCR; TCRdb's copy has only in-frame clones and lacks some. The repertoire includes about 120,000 clones, around three quarters of them detected once, and 2.5% to 3.5% sits in the top ten. The sequenced sample consisted of PBMCs. Receptor source: a woman aged 50 to 60 in good health and CMV-seronegative.

The genes are TRBV5-1 and TRBJ1-3; TRBD1 might be the D (5 bases). Germline V gene data show CDR1 as SGHRS and CDR2 as YFSETQ. The CDR3 has 16 residues. V dropped 0 bases and J dropped 0 bases, with 10 bases sitting between them. This CDR3 reads CASSLAGGVSGNTIYF. The DNA of the CDR3 is TGCGCCAGCAGCTTGGCCGGGGGGGTCTCTGGAAACACCATATATTTT.

The V gene is TRBV9, the J gene TRBJ2-1; perhaps TRBD2 as D (5 bases). The CDR3 contains 16 residues. The ends were cut back, 5 bases at V and 4 bases at J, with 19 bases in the middle. Germline V gene lookup returns CDR1 SGDLS and CDR2 YYNGEE. DNA for the CDR3: TGTGCCAGCAGTCACAAGGTGGGAGTATCGTACAATGAGCAGTTCTTC. Protein: CASSHKVGVSYNEQFF. The entire variable domain, with the rest obtained from reference TRBV9 and TRBJ2-1, is as follows: DSGVTQTPKHLITATGQRVTLRCSPRSGDLSVYWYQQSLDQGLQFLIQYYNGEERAKGNILERFSAQQFPDLHSELNLSSLELGDSALYFCASSHKVGVSYNEQFFGPGTRLTVL.

This clone showed up just a few times. The chain couples TRBV28 to TRBJ2-3; D is undetermined. Deletions cut 7 bases from V and 8 bases from J, with 22 bases between. Germline V gene data show CDR1 as MDHEN and CDR2 as SYDVKM. CDR3 length: 15 residues. CDR3: CASIGSTLGQGTQYF. In DNA, the CDR3 is TGTGCCAGCATAGGTTCGACTCTAGGTCAAGGTACGCAGTATTTT. Together with reference TRBV28 and TRBJ2-3, the CDR3 gives the full variable domain: DVKVTQSSRYLVKRTGEKVFLECVQDMDHENMFWYRQDPGLGLRLIYFSYDVKMKEKGDIPEGYSVSREKKERFSLILESASTNQTSMYLCASIGSTLGQGTQYFGPGTRLTVL.

The chain has TRBV19 and TRBJ2-1; D ambiguous. Trimming shortened V by 7 bases and J by 5 bases, and 12 bases separated the two germline ends. The CDR3 length is 13 residues. Germline-derived CDR1 and CDR2 are LNHDA and SQIVND (reference sequence). CDR3 amino acids: CASNKPPHNEQFF. CDR3 sequence (DNA): TGTGCCAGTAACAAACCCCCCCACAATGAGCAGTTCTTC.

CDR3 sequence reads: CANLGQGKSSPQHF. DNA of the CDR3: TGTGCCAACCTGGGACAGGGAAAATCATCGCCCCAGCATTTT. The chain recombines TRBV28 with TRBJ1-5; 9 bases are a match to TRBD1. With 10 bases clipped from V and 9 bases from J, the junction kept 13 bases outside the gene matches. CDR3 length: 14 amino acids. Germline CDR1 MDHEN, CDR2 SYDVKM.

The chain links TRBV11-3 to TRBJ2-7, with a possible D match to TRBD2 (5 bases). The CDR3 totals 13 residues. V dropped 4 bases and J dropped 7 bases, with 14 bases sitting between them. Germline V gene data show CDR1 as SGHNT and CDR2 as YENEEA. The CDR3, as DNA: TGTGCCAGCAGCTCCCTGACATCGGGGGAGCAGTACTTC. Residues: CASSSLTSGEQYF.

The chain couples TRBV6-1 to TRBJ2-1; tentative D call: TRBD2 (7 bases). Germline V CDR1 and CDR2: MNHNS, SASEGT. The V and J ends lost 7 bases and 4 bases respectively, with 14 bases between them. The CDR3 contains 14 residues. Here the CDR3 DNA reads TGTGCCAGCAACGGGGGGCTAAATTACAATGAGCAGTTCTTC. This encodes CASNGGLNYNEQFF.

The gene calls are TRBV11-2 and TRBJ1-5, with D possibly matching TRBD1 (6 bases). Matching the DNA end better, TRBJ2-3 makes the J call doubtful. Germline V gene data show CDR1 as SGHAT and CDR2 as FQNNGV. The CDR3 length is 13 residues. In nucleotides, the CDR3 is TGTGCCAGCAGCCTGGGGGACAATCAGCCCCAGTATTTT. This translates into CASSLGDNQPQYF.

Remarks on this clone: Other DNA sequences in this sample translate to the same CDR3. The chain uses TRBV16 and TRBJ1-1, with 7 positions matching TRBD1. This CDR3 region has 13 residues. Losses at the gene ends were 0 bases for V and 8 bases for J; bases not matched to a gene: 3. Germline-derived CDR1 and CDR2 are KGHSY and FQNENV. CDR3 nucleotide sequence: TGTGCCAGCAGCCAATCAGGGGGCACCGAAGCTTTCTTT. Its protein is CASSQSGGTEAFF.

The chain recombines TRBV28 with TRBJ2-7, with 12 bases lining up with TRBD1. V was clipped by 10 bases and J by 5 bases; unmatched bases: 9. This CDR3 has 14 residues. Per germline, CDR1 MDHEN and CDR2 SYDVKM. The CDR3 nucleotides read TGTGCCACGAGAGGGACAGGGGGCGCGGACGAGCAGTACTTC. Translation gives CATRGTGGADEQYF.

The chain carries TRBV28 and TRBJ1-2, with unresolved D. The V gene lost 3 bases and the J gene lost 3 bases, with 14 bases spanning the gap. The CDR3 contains 15 residues. CDR1 and CDR2 from the germline V gene are MDHEN and SYDVKM. The CDR3 nucleotides are TGTGCCAGCAGTTTTTCTTACAGAAACGACTATGGCTACACCTTC. Encoded protein: CASSFSYRNDYGYTF.

This clone appeared once. The chain carries TRBV5-1 and TRBJ1-1; D unclear. CDR3 size: 16 residues. The germline V gene encodes CDR1 SGHRS and CDR2 YFSETQ. V shed 4 bases and J shed 4 bases, with 20 bases lying between them. The CDR3 reads CASSIGMSLAGTEAFF. In nucleotides, the CDR3 is TGCGCCAGCAGCATCGGGATGAGCCTCGCGGGCACTGAAGCTTTCTTT.

The chain links TRBV27 to TRBJ2-1, with D unresolved. The CDR3 consists of 13 residues. Germline CDR1 and CDR2: MNHEY and SMNVEV (reference sequence). V was clipped by 1 base and J by 6 bases, with 7 bases between them. The CDR3 region has the DNA TGTGCCAGCAGTTTATACCGAGGCAATGAGCAGTTCTTC. It is translated as CASSLYRGNEQFF.

This clone occurred once. The chain recombines TRBV5-6 with TRBJ1-5; 8 bases are shared with TRBD1. The CDR3 is made up of 15 amino acids. From germline, CDR1 is SGHDT and CDR2 YYEEEE. The V and J ends lost 4 bases and 5 bases, in that order; junction bases with no gene match: 8. In nucleotides, the CDR3 is TGTGCCAGCAGCCAAGCCGGACAGGGCTATCAGCCCCAGCATTTT. Its translation: CASSQAGQGYQPQHF.

The V call is TRBV28, the J call TRBJ2-3; TRBD2 matches 7 bases. CDR3 size: 9 residues. From germline, CDR1 is MDHEN and CDR2 SYDVKM. The junction had 2 bases not matched to a gene; V was cut back by 11 bases and J by 9 bases. CDR3 sequence (DNA): TGTGCCTCCGGGGGGACGCAGTATTTT. Translated: CASGGTQYF.

Remarks on this clone: Within the sample, other DNA sequences also encode this same CDR3. V is TRBV2 and J is TRBJ1-3; maybe TRBD1 (6 bases). V was trimmed by 6 bases and J by 2 bases, leaving 14 bases between them. Looked up from germline, CDR1 is SNHLY and CDR2 is FYNNEI. This CDR3 region has 15 residues. CDR3 DNA: TGTGCCAGCAGCTTCGGACAGCTCCCTGGAAACACCATATATTTT. This gives the protein CASSFGQLPGNTIYF.